These T cell receptor beta chains were read from a single sample in a study of T cell clonotyping in hematopoietic cell transplantation. Sequencing used immunoSEQ multiplex PCR; TCRdb keeps in-frame clones, though not all of them. The table lists 25,000 to 30,000 clones, more than 70% of them singletons. The starting material was peripheral blood mononuclear cells, obtained before stem cell transplant. These receptors were taken from a man between 35 and 55 years old with acute myeloid leukemia. Some clones in this sample may be carry-over from other donors' samples. Both conserved end residues are part of each CDR3. A D gene is named only where the DNA matches it firmly. Only part of the rows carry a size: once, few, many, or a class if the clone is expanded.

clone_size j_call d_call v_call cdr3_aa cdr3_nt
- TRBJ2-6 - TRBV6-5 CASKSSGANVLTF TGTGCCAGCAAAAGCTCTGGGGCCAACGTCCTGACTTTC
- TRBJ1-1 TRBD1 TRBV19 CASSMRQGGAEAFF TGTGCCAGTAGTATGAGACAGGGTGGGGCTGAAGCTTTCTTT
- TRBJ2-1 TRBD2 TRBV5-1 CASSLIAGGGNEQFF TGCGCCAGCAGCTTGATAGCGGGAGGGGGCAATGAGCAGTTCTTC
few TRBJ2-7 - TRBV7-2 CASSLQPGIEQYF TGTGCCAGCAGCTTACAGCCGGGGATCGAGCAGTACTTC
once TRBJ2-3 - TRBV5-4 CASSPEMWATDTQYF TGTGCCAGCAGCCCGGAGATGTGGGCCACAGATACGCAGTATTTT
- TRBJ2-1 TRBD2 TRBV25-1 CASSGTEGTTVNGEQFF TGTGCCAGCAGTGGGACGGAAGGGACTACCGTAAACGGTGAGCAGTTCTTC
- TRBJ1-1 - TRBV27 CASSLGGRGRSFYF TGTGCCAGCAGTTTAGGTGGTCGAGGGCGCTCATTCTACTTT
- TRBJ2-7 TRBD2 TRBV7-9 CASSFGGEGGEQYF TGTGCCAGCAGCTTCGGGGGGGAAGGTGGAGAGCAGTACTTC
few TRBJ1-2 - TRBV7-9 CAGGARLHF TGTGCCGGGGGAGCACGCTTACACTTC
- TRBJ1-1 - TRBV25-1 CASSESFKTMNTEAFF TGTGCCAGCAGTGAATCGTTTAAGACCATGAACACTGAAGCTTTCTTT
- TRBJ2-1 - TRBV11-1 CASSLVIQRDEQFF TGTGCCAGCAGCTTAGTGATTCAGAGGGATGAGCAGTTCTTC